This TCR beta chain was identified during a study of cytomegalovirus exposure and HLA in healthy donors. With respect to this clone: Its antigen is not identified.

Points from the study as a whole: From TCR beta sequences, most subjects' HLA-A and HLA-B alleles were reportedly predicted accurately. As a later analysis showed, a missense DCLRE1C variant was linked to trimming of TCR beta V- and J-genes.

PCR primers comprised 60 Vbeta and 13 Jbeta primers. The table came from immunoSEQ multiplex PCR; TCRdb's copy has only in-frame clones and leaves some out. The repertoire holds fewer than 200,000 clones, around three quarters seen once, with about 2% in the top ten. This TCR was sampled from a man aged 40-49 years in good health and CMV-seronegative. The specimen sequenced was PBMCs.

The CDR3 sequence is CASSLVATEAFF. The CDR3 DNA sequence: TGTGCCAGCAGCTTAGTAGCCACTGAAGCTTTCTTT. The rearrangement links TRBV5-8 to TRBJ1-1, with D hard to call. Germline assignment: CDR1 SGHTS and CDR2 YDEGEE. The CDR3 runs to 12 residues. V lost 2 bases and J 4 bases, leaving 6 bases between the germline ends.